This entry is about one T cell receptor (beta chain). Study processing details: The authors estimated nucleated cell counts from reference gene primer amplification. Some clones are missing from TCRdb's copy, which holds only in-frame ones; the method was immunoSEQ multiplex PCR. That table gives V, J and clone size, and the DNA gave D and trimming. Altogether some 140,000 clones are present, about 80% being singletons, with the ten largest covering approximately 3.6%. The sample comes from a study of blood T cell repertoires in COVID-19. Across the whole study: Samples representing acute and convalescent COVID-19 were sourced from the United States, Italy and Spain. PBMCs, B-cell-depleted T cells, or T cells were the source of the cDNA or gDNA that made up the material.

Germline lookup yields CDR1 DFQATT and CDR2 SNEGSKA (reference sequence). V shed 6 bases and J 3 bases; nucleotides not matched to a gene: 9. The length of the CDR3 is 14 residues. J is TRBJ2-7 and V is TRBV20-1, with 9 bases aligning to TRBD1. Sequenced material: peripheral blood. The clonotype comes from a man in his 60s with acute or convalescent COVID-19. The CDR3 region has the DNA TGCAGTGCCAGTGCCCCGGGACAGGGCTACGAGCAGTACTTC. Encoded protein: CSASAPGQGYEQYF.